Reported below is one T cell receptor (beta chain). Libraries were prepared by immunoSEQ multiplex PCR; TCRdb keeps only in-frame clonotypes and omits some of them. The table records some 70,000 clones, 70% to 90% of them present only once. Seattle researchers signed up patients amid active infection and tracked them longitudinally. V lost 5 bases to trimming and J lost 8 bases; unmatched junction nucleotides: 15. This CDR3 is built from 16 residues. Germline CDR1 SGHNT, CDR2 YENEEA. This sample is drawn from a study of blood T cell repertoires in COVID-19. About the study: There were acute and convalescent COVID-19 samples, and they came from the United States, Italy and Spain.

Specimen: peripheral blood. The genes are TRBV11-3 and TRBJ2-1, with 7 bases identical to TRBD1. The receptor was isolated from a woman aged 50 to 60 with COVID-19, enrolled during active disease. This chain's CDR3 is CASSPSHRGFMDEQFF. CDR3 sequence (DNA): TGTGCCAGCAGCCCCAGTCACAGGGGATTCATGGATGAGCAGTTCTTC.